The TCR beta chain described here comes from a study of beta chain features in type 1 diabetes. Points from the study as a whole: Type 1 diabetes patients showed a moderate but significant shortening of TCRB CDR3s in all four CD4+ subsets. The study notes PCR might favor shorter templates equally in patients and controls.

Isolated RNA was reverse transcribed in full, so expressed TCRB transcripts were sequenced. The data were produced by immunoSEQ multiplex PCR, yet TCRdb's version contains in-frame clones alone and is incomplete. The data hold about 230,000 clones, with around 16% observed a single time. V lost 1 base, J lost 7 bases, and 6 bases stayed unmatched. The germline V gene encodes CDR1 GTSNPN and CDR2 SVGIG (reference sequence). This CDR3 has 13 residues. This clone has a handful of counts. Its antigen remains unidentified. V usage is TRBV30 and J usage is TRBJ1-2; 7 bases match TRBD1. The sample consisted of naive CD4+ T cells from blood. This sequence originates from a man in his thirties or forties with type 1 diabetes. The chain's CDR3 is CAWSEQGFGGYTF. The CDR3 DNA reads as TGTGCCTGGAGTGAACAGGGGTTCGGTGGCTACACCTTC.